The clone carrying this T cell receptor beta chain was recorded a few times. As yet, its antigen is unknown. The sample originates from a study of response to subunit inactivated influenza vaccine. Study conclusions and caveats: The authors offered the suggestion that each seasonal influenza vaccination recruits few new T cells.

Germline-derived CDR1 and CDR2 are SQVTM and ANQGSEA. V was shortened by 6 bases and J by 2 bases, with 20 bases between the two germline ends. The CDR3 is 15 residues long. TCRdb redid the calling of the RT-PCR reads with MiXCR, one entry per CDR3 protein. The data show about 650,000 distinct CDR3 sequences, around a sixth seen once. V and J are TRBV29-1 and TRBJ2-7; a possible D gene is TRBD2 (6 bases). This sequence was found in a man in his fifties or sixties who received an inactivated influenza vaccine. Sample: PBMCs from blood, taken roughly 12 days after vaccination. Here the CDR3 reads CSVIASGTGAYEQYF. CDR3 nucleotides: TGCAGCGTCATAGCATCCGGGACGGGAGCCTACGAGCAGTACTTC.